Shown below are 30 T cell receptor beta chains from a single sample sequenced in a study of T cell repertoires in aging, cancer and after chemotherapy. TRB rearrangements spanning V, D and J were amplified using mixed TRB-A/B primers. TCRdb reprocessed the multiplex PCR reads via MiXCR and lists one record per CDR3 protein. The profile shows around 2,800 distinct CDR3 sequences, about a quarter of them singletons. TCR beta rearrangements were amplified from peripheral blood genomic DNA. The sample was blood. Every receptor here comes from a human donor in good health.

In this sample, this clonotype is large (0.1 to 1%). The chain combines TRBV5-6 with TRBJ2-1; D unclear. The CDR3 sequence is 12 residues long. The germline V gene has CDR1 SGHDT and CDR2 YYEEEE. The germline V and J ends were trimmed by 0 bases and 7 bases, with 5 bases remaining between them. The CDR3 sequence is CASSLGWNEQFF. The CDR3, as DNA: TGTGCCAGCAGCTTGGGGTGGAATGAGCAGTTCTTC.

This clonotype counts as medium-sized. The chain has TRBV19 and TRBJ2-7; no firm D call. Germline-derived CDR1 and CDR2 are LNHDA and SQIVND (reference sequence). Trimming took 4 bases from V and 4 from J, leaving 11 bases between them. The CDR3 contains 13 residues. CDR3 loop: CASSKAYEYEQYF. The CDR3 DNA reads as TGTGCCAGTAGTAAAGCTTATGAATACGAGCAGTACTTC.

The V and J genes are TRBV6-1 and TRBJ1-1; D not certain. Deletions cut 8 bases from V and 1 base from J, with 8 bases between. The germline gives CDR1 MNHNS, CDR2 SASEGT. The CDR3 is made up of 12 amino acids. This CDR3 reads CASGPANTEAFF. In DNA, the CDR3 is TGTGCCAGCGGTCCAGCGAACACTGAAGCTTTCTTT.

The sample holds a few counts of this clonotype. This sequence joins TRBV7-9 and TRBJ2-2; D is uncertain. The germline V gene encodes CDR1 SEHNR and CDR2 FQNEAQ (reference sequence). Trimming took 8 bases from V and 1 from J, leaving 14 bases between them. This CDR3 has 15 residues. The CDR3 is CASLGRVGNTGELFF. The CDR3 bases are TGTGCCAGCCTGGGCCGGGTAGGGAACACCGGGGAGCTGTTTTTT. The whole variable domain, remainder taken from reference TRBV7-9 and TRBJ2-2, is DTGVSQNPRHKITKRGQNVTFRCDPISEHNRLYWYRQTLGQGPEFLTYFQNEAQLEKSRLLSDRFSAERPKGSFSTLEIQRTEQGDSAMYLCASLGRVGNTGELFFGEGSRLTVL.

This clonotype counts as medium-sized (0.01 to 0.1%). The rearrangement uses TRBV6-5 and TRBJ1-5; 7 nucleotides align to TRBD1. This CDR3 has 15 residues. V was clipped by 5 bases and J by 1 base; unmatched bases: 5. Germline V gives CDR1 MNHEY, CDR2 SVGAGI. The CDR3 DNA reads as TGTGCCAGCAGTCGACAGGGAGGGAGCAATCAGCCCCAGCATTTT. It yields the protein CASSRQGGSNQPQHF.

This chain joins TRBV5-1 and TRBJ2-3; D gene uncertain. Germline-derived CDR1 and CDR2 are SGHRS and YFSETQ. The CDR3 has 14 amino acids. V lost 7 bases, J lost 1 base, and 13 bases lay in between. CDR3 DNA: TGCGCCAGCCATCGGGCCGAACGCACAGATACGCAGTATTTT. Protein: CASHRAERTDTQYF.

In its sample, this clonotype ranks as medium-sized. Here the CDR3 reads CASSYSINGNYGYTF. In DNA form, the CDR3 reads TGTGCCAGCAGTTACTCGATCAACGGCAACTATGGCTACACCTTC. J is TRBJ1-2 and V is TRBV6-5; D gene ambiguous. CDR1 MNHEY and CDR2 SVGAGI come from the germline V gene. Trimming pared 0 bases from V and 2 bases from J, leaving 10 bases between. The CDR3 extends over 15 amino acids.

Turning to this clonotype: A much more abundant neighbour one base away suggests this may be a read error. The V gene is TRBV6-5, the J gene TRBJ1-1; D is ambiguous. The CDR3 has 12 residues. Germline V CDR1 and CDR2: MNHEY, SVGAGI. V lost 4 bases and J 6 bases, leaving 9 bases between the germline ends. The CDR3 DNA reads as TGTGCCAGCAGTTCGTTGGCGGCTGAAGCTTTCTTT. Residues: CASSSLAAEAFF.

The rearrangement joins TRBV5-1 to TRBJ2-1; 9 bases fit TRBD2. The CDR3 sequence is 15 residues long. In germline, CDR1 is SGHRS, CDR2 YFSETQ. Trimming removed 0 bases from V and 8 bases from J; junction bases left unmatched: 6. CDR3: CASSLELAGVDEQFF. The CDR3 DNA sequence: TGCGCCAGCAGCTTGGAGTTAGCGGGGGTGGATGAGCAGTTCTTC.

The chain joins TRBV10-3 to TRBJ2-7, with TRBD1 identical over 7 bases. The CDR3 sequence is 13 residues long. From germline, CDR1 is ENHRY and CDR2 SYGVKD. With 6 bases clipped from V and 1 base from J, the junction kept 3 bases outside the gene matches. CDR3 DNA: TGTGCCATCAGCGAACAGGGGTCCTACGAGCAGTACTTC. Its translation is CAISEQGSYEQYF.

In the case of this clonotype: This sequence may be a read error, since a much larger clone differs from it by one base. This rearrangement joins TRBV6-2 or TRBV6-3 to TRBJ2-3; 7 bases fit TRBD2. CDR1 and CDR2 (germline): MNHEY, SVGEGT. The junction had 4 bases not matched to a gene; V was cut back by 5 bases and J by 2 bases. This CDR3 is 14 amino acids long. CDR3 DNA: TGTGCCAGCAGTGGTAGCGGGTCCACAGATACGCAGTATTTT. It specifies CASSGSGSTDTQYF.

In its sample, this clonotype was seen a few times. The chain recombines TRBV30 with TRBJ1-1, with TRBD1 as a possible D gene (6 bases). V was shortened by 1 base and J by 6 bases, with 12 bases between the two germline ends. Germline CDR1 and CDR2: GTSNPN and SVGIG (reference sequence). The length of the CDR3 is 13 residues. The CDR3 is CAWSGGQLPEAFF. The CDR3 DNA is TGTGCCTGGAGTGGAGGACAGCTCCCTGAAGCTTTCTTT.

The V gene is TRBV5-1, the J gene TRBJ1-6; D not resolved. CDR1 is SGHRS and CDR2 is YFSETQ in the germline V gene. The CDR3 spans 14 residues. V was cut by 0 bases and J by 5 bases, with 6 bases left in between. CDR3 sequence reads: CASSLVQNNSPLHF. In DNA, the CDR3 is TGCGCCAGCAGCTTGGTACAGAATAATTCACCCCTCCACTTT.

The chain recombines TRBV6-4 with TRBJ2-3; D might be TRBD2 (5 bases). CDR3 size: 13 residues. Germline assignment: CDR1 MRHNA and CDR2 SNTAGT. Trimming shortened V by 4 bases and J by 13 bases, and 18 bases separated the two germline ends. This CDR3 reads CASSGLDSGRKYF. Here the CDR3 DNA reads TGTGCCAGCAGTGGTTTGGACTCCGGGCGAAAGTATTTT.

Only a few counts were recorded for this clonotype. The chain has TRBV18 and TRBJ1-1; possible D gene TRBD1, 6 bases. Trimming shortened V by 2 bases and J by 4 bases, and 17 bases separated the two germline ends. Germline lookup yields CDR1 KGHSH and CDR2 LQKENI. The CDR3 has 16 amino acids. The CDR3 spells CASSPSTTGKGTEAFF. CDR3 DNA: TGTGCCAGCTCACCATCCACCACAGGGAAGGGCACTGAAGCTTTCTTT.

This clonotype is judged medium-sized (0.01 to 0.1%). This chain joins TRBV5-6 and TRBJ2-2; D is possibly TRBD1 or TRBD2 (5 bases each). V shed 2 bases and J shed 4 bases, with 15 bases lying between them. The germline V gene has CDR1 SGHDT and CDR2 YYEEEE. This CDR3 is 16 amino acids long. CDR3 DNA: TGTGCCAGCAGCTTCGGTGGACTTGGGGGCACCGGGGAGCTGTTTTTT. Translation gives CASSFGGLGGTGELFF.

V and J are TRBV20-1 and TRBJ2-3; D remains ambiguous. From germline, CDR1 is DFQATT and CDR2 SNEGSKA (reference sequence). CDR3 length: 13 residues. The ends were cut back, 6 bases at V and 2 bases at J, with 12 bases in the middle. The CDR3 reads CSAQEPNTDTQYF. The CDR3, as DNA: TGCAGTGCCCAGGAACCGAACACAGATACGCAGTATTTT.

About this clonotype: A clone one base away is much larger, so this may be a read error. The CDR3 loop reads CATSDPGTGTTDTLYF. The CDR3 DNA sequence: TGTGCCACCAGTGACCCAGGGACAGGTACCACAGATACGCTGTATTTT. The rearrangement links TRBV24-1 to TRBJ2-3; 8 positions match TRBD1. Germline V gives CDR1 KGHDR, CDR2 SFDVKD. The CDR3 contains 16 residues.

Sample share makes this clonotype medium-sized. The chain couples TRBV6-5 to TRBJ2-7; TRBD2 might be the D (6 bases). This CDR3 spans 14 amino acids. The germline gives CDR1 MNHEY, CDR2 SVGAGI. V was shortened by 0 bases and J by 2 bases, with 8 bases between the two germline ends. CDR3: CASSYSSGTYEQYF. CDR3 nucleotide sequence: TGTGCCAGCAGTTACTCTAGCGGAACCTACGAGCAGTACTTC.

This clonotype is categorized as medium-sized (0.01 to 0.1%). In DNA, the CDR3 is TGTGCCAGCAGTTACGACAAACGGGGCTATGGCTACACCTTC. Translation: CASSYDKRGYGYTF. The chain employs TRBV6-5 and TRBJ1-2; no firm D call. The length of the CDR3 is 14 residues. The germline V gene encodes CDR1 MNHEY and CDR2 SVGAGI. V shed 2 bases and J shed 4 bases, with 11 bases lying between them.

Relative to its sample, this clonotype is medium-sized. V gene TRBV30 combines with J gene TRBJ2-1; TRBD2 matches at 11 bases. This CDR3 comprises 17 residues. The J segment lost 6 bases and the V segment lost 3 bases, leaving 13 bases of the junction unmatched. Germline CDR1 and CDR2: GTSNPN and SVGIG (reference sequence). The CDR3 sequence is CAWSAHIAGGPGNEQFF. The CDR3 nucleotides read TGTGCCTGGAGCGCTCACATAGCGGGAGGGCCGGGCAATGAGCAGTTCTTC.

Remarks on this clonotype: This may be a read error: a much more frequent sequence differs by one nucleotide. This chain uses TRBV6-6 with TRBJ1-6; 7 bases are shared with TRBD1. V lost 4 bases and J lost 7; bases outside the gene matches: 10. CDR1 is MNHNY and CDR2 is SVGAGI in the germline V gene (reference sequence). The CDR3 consists of 16 residues. CDR3 amino acids: CASSSGQSSKNSPLHF. The CDR3 bases are TGTGCCAGCAGTTCGGGACAGTCTTCAAAAAATTCACCCCTCCACTTT.

This clonotype is judged medium-sized. The V and J genes are TRBV30 and TRBJ1-2; tentative D call: TRBD1 (5 bases). CDR1 and CDR2 from the germline V gene are GTSNPN and SVGIG (reference sequence). This CDR3 contains 15 residues. The ends were cut back, 2 bases at V and 0 bases at J, with 13 bases in the middle. CDR3 bases: TGTGCCTGGAGTCGCGGGGCGACAGCTAACTATGGCTACACCTTC. Translated: CAWSRGATANYGYTF.

The V gene is TRBV6-1, the J gene TRBJ2-2, with D tentatively TRBD2 (6 bases). V lost 7 bases and J 6 bases, leaving 15 bases between the germline ends. This CDR3 has 14 residues. Germline loops: CDR1 MNHNS, CDR2 SASEGT. The CDR3 sequence: CASTNIPGAGELFF. Written as DNA, the CDR3 is TGTGCCAGCACCAACATCCCGGGGGCCGGGGAGCTGTTTTTT.

This clonotype has a handful of counts. The chain uses TRBV19 and TRBJ2-7; TRBD2 matches 9 bases. This CDR3 region has 15 residues. CDR1 is LNHDA and CDR2 is SQIVND in the germline V gene (reference sequence). After removal of 5 bases from V and 6 bases from J, the junction contained 11 bases not matched to a gene. The CDR3 bases are TGTGCCAGTAGTCAGTCGGCGGGAGGGGTACTCGAGCAGTACTTC. Amino acids: CASSQSAGGVLEQYF.

This chain links TRBV11-1 with TRBJ2-7; D possibly corresponds to TRBD1 (5 bases). CDR1 is SGHAT and CDR2 is FQDESV in the germline V gene (reference sequence). V was trimmed by 5 bases and J by 2 bases, leaving 16 bases between them. This CDR3 region has 15 residues. CDR3 sequence (DNA): TGTGCCAGCAGCCACCCGGCAGGGCTTCCCTACGAGCAGTACTTC. Protein sequence: CASSHPAGLPYEQYF.

This chain joins TRBV6-5 and TRBJ1-5; D is ambiguous. CDR1 is MNHEY, CDR2 SVGAGI, per germline. V lost 0 bases to trimming and J lost 9 bases, with 12 bases between them. This CDR3 has 14 residues. The CDR3 DNA reads as TGTGCCAGCAGTTACTCGATGCCGGGTTGGCCCCAGCATTTT. Translation: CASSYSMPGWPQHF.

This clonotype qualifies as medium-sized. This chain uses TRBV5-6 with TRBJ1-2; no clear D gene. The CDR3 covers 14 residues. Germline CDR1 is SGHDT and CDR2 is YYEEEE. V was pared by 0 bases and J by 4 bases, with 10 bases between. Written as DNA, the CDR3 is TGTGCCAGCAGCTTGGATGGCGGTAGCTATGGCTACACCTTC. The encoded protein is CASSLDGGSYGYTF.

CDR3: CASSLGGNIYNEQFF. The CDR3 DNA is TGTGCCAGCAGCTTAGGGGGAAACATCTACAATGAGCAGTTCTTC. The chain joins TRBV5-4 to TRBJ2-1; D perhaps matches TRBD1 (6 bases). CDR1 is SGHNT and CDR2 is YYREEE in the germline V gene (reference sequence). The V end lost 2 bases, the J end lost 3 bases, and 12 bases lay between the germline ends. The CDR3 contains 15 residues.

In its sample, this clonotype ranks as medium-sized. This chain joins TRBV12-3 or TRBV12-4 and TRBJ2-1, with D possibly TRBD1 on 6 matching bases. There are 15 residues in the CDR3. The V end lost 5 bases, the J end lost 10 bases, and 21 bases lay between the germline ends. DNA of the CDR3: TGTGCCAGCAGTCCCACTAGTGACCAAAGGGGGGAGCAGTTCTTC. It encodes CASSPTSDQRGEQFF.